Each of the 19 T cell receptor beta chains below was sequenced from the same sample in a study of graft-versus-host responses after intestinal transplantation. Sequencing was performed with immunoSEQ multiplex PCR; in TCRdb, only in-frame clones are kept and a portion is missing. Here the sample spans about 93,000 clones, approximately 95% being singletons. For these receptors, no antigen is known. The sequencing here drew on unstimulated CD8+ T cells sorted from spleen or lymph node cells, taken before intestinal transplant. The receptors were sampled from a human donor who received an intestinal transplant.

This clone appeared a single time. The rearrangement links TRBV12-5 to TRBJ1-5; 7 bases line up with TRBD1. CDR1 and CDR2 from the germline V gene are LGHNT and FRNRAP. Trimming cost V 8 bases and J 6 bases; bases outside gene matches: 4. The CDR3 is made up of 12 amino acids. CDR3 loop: CASTSGGQPQHF. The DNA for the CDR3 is TGTGCTAGTACCTCAGGGGGTCAGCCCCAGCATTTT.

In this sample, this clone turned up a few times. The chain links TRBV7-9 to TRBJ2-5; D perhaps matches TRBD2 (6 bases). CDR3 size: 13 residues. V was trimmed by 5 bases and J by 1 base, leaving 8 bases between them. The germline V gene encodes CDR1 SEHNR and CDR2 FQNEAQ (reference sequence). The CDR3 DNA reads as TGTGCCAGCAGCCGGGACTTCCAAGAGACCCAGTACTTC. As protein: CASSRDFQETQYF.

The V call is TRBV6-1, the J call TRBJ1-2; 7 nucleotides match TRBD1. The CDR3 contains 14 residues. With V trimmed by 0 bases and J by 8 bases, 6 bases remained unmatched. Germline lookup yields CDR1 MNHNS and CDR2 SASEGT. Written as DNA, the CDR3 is TGTGCCAGCAGTGAAGCCAACAGGGGTTGGGGCTACACCTTC. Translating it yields CASSEANRGWGYTF.

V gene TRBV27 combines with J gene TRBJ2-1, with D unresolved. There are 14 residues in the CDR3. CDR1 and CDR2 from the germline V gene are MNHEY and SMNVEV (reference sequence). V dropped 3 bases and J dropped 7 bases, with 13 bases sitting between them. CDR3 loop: CASSFGPAGNEQFF. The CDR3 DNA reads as TGTGCCAGCAGTTTCGGTCCTGCCGGGAATGAGCAGTTCTTC.

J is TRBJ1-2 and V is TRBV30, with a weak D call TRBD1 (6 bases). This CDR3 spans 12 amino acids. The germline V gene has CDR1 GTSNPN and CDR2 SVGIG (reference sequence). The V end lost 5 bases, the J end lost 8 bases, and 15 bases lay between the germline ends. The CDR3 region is CAWVKTGIGYTF. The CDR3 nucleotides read TGTGCCTGGGTAAAAACAGGGATCGGCTACACCTTC.

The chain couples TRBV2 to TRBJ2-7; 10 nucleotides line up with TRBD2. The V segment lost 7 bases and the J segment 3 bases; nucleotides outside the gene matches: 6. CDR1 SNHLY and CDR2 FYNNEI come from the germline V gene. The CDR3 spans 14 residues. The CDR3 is CASIGLAANYEQYF. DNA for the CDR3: TGTGCCAGCATCGGACTAGCGGCAAACTACGAGCAGTACTTC.

The CDR3 DNA sequence: TGTGCCAGTAGTAGGGAGCGGGAGACCTACGAGCAGTACTTC. Encoded protein: CASSRERETYEQYF. The chain links TRBV19 to TRBJ2-7; 8 bases map to TRBD2. CDR1 is LNHDA, CDR2 SQIVND, per germline (reference sequence). This CDR3 contains 14 residues. The V segment lost 4 bases and the J segment 2 bases; nucleotides outside the gene matches: 4.

The DNA of the CDR3 is TGCGCCAGCAGCCAAGATGGGGCCGGAGCGTTGTACCAAGAGACCCAGTACTTC. Encoded protein: CASSQDGAGALYQETQYF. V and J are TRBV4-1 and TRBJ2-5; TRBD1 might be the D (5 bases). Deletions cut 0 bases from V and 0 bases from J, with 17 bases between. Germline CDR1 MGHRA, CDR2 YSYEKL. The CDR3 totals 18 residues.

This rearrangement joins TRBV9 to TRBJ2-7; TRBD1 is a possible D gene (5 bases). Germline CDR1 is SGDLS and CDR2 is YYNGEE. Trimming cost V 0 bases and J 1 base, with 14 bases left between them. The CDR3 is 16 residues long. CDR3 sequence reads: CASSVGSRVESYEQYF. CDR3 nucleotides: TGTGCCAGCAGCGTAGGTTCCAGGGTGGAATCCTACGAGCAGTACTTC.

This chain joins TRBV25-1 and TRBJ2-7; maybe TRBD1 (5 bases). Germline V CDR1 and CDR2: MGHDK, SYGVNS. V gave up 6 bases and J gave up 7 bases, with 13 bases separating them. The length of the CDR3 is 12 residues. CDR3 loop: CASRDISSEQYF. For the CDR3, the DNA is TGTGCCAGCAGGGACATCTCCTCAGAGCAGTACTTC.

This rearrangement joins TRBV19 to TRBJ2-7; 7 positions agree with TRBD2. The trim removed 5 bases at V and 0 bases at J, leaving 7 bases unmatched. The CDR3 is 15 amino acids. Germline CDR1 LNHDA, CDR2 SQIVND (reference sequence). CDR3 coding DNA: TGTGCCAGTAGTTGGGGGGGTACATACTCCTACGAGCAGTACTTC. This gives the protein CASSWGGTYSYEQYF.

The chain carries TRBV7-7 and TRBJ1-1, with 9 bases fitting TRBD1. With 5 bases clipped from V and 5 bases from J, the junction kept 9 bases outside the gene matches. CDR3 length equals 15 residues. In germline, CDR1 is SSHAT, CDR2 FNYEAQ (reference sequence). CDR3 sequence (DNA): TGTGCCAGCAGCCCGCTAGTGGACAGGGGTACTGAAGCTTTCTTT. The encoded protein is CASSPLVDRGTEAFF. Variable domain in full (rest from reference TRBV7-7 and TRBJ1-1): GAGVSQSPRYKVTKRGQDVTLRCDPISSHATLYWYQQALGQGPEFLTYFNYEAQPDKSGLPSDRFSAERPEGSISTLTIQRTEQRDSAMYRCASSPLVDRGTEAFFGQGTRLTVV.

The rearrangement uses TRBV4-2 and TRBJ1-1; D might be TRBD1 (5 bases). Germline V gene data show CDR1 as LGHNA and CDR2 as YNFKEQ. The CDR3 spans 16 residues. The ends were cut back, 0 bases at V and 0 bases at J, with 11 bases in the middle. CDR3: CASSQDQGHLNTEAFF. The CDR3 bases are TGTGCCAGCAGCCAAGATCAAGGACACCTGAACACTGAAGCTTTCTTT.

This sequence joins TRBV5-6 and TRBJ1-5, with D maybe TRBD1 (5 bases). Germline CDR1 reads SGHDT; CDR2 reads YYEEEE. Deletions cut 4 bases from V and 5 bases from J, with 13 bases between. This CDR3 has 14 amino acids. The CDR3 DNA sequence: TGTGCCAGCAGCCTGGGGGTCGGGTATCAGCCCCAGCATTTT. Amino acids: CASSLGVGYQPQHF.

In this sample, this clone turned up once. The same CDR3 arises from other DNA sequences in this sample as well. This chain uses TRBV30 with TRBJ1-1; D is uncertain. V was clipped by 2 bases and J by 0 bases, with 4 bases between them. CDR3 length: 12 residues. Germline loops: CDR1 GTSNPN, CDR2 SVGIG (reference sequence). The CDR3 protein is CAWSPVNTEAFF. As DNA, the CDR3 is TGTGCCTGGAGTCCAGTGAACACTGAAGCTTTCTTT.

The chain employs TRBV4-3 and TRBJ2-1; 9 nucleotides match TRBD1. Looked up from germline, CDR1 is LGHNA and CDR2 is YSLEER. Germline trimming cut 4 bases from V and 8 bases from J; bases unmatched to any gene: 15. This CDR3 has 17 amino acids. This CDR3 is CASSPGPGQGVIDEQFF. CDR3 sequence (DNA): TGCGCCAGCAGCCCAGGACCGGGACAGGGAGTTATAGATGAGCAGTTCTTC.

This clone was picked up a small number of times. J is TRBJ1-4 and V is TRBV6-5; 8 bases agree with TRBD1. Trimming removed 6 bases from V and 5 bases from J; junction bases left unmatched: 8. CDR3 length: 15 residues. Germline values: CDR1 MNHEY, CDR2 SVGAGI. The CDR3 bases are TGTGCCAGCAGCTACGGACAGGGCATCAATGAAAAACTGTTTTTT. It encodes CASSYGQGINEKLFF.

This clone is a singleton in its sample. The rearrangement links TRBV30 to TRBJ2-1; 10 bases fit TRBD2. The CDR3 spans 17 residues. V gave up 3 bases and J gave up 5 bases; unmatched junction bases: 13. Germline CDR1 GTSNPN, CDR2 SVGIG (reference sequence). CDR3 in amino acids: CAWSPGLAETLDNEQFF. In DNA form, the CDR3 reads TGTGCCTGGAGCCCCGGACTAGCGGAGACGCTTGACAATGAGCAGTTCTTC.

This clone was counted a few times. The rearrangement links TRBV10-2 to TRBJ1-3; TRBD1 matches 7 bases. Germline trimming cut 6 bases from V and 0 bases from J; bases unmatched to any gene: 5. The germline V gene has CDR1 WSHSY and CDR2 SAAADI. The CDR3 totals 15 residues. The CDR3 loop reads CASRTGQDSGNTIYF. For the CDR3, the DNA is TGCGCCAGCAGAACCGGACAGGACTCTGGAAACACCATATATTTT.